Following are 21 T cell receptor beta chains from one sample sequenced in a study of cytomegalovirus exposure and HLA in healthy donors. Amplification used 60 Vbeta primers and 13 Jbeta primers. Generated by immunoSEQ multiplex PCR, the TCRdb table keeps only in-frame clones and is missing some. The data hold about 140,000 clones, with roughly 78% observed a single time. The sample consisted of PBMCs. Receptors were obtained from a man between 18 and 35 years old in good health and CMV-seropositive.

The V and J genes are TRBV9 and TRBJ2-7; tentative D call: TRBD1 (5 bases). The germline CDR1 and CDR2 sequences are SGDLS and YYNGEE. The CDR3 extends over 15 amino acids. Trimming removed 7 bases from V and 3 bases from J, with 20 bases in between. The CDR3 spells CASQQGSRNDYEQYF. CDR3 coding DNA: TGTGCCAGCCAGCAGGGATCACGTAATGACTACGAGCAGTACTTC.

The rearrangement joins TRBV7-9 to TRBJ1-1; 8 bases map to TRBD1. There are 14 residues in the CDR3. The germline V gene has CDR1 SEHNR and CDR2 FQNEAQ (reference sequence). J was trimmed by 1 base and V by 5 bases; bases with no gene match: 3. CDR3 residues: CASSPGQGNTEAFF. Written as DNA, the CDR3 is TGTGCCAGCAGCCCTGGACAGGGGAACACTGAAGCTTTCTTT.

J is TRBJ1-1 and V is TRBV28; D uncertain. V was clipped by 3 bases and J by 6 bases, with 8 bases between them. Germline assignment: CDR1 MDHEN and CDR2 SYDVKM. This CDR3 has 12 amino acids. CDR3 nucleotides: TGTGCCAGCAGTTTGGGAGTCTCTGAAGCTTTCTTT. It translates to CASSLGVSEAFF.

The chain couples TRBV7-8 to TRBJ2-7; 9 bases fit TRBD2. Germline loops: CDR1 SGHVS, CDR2 FQNEAQ. This CDR3 comprises 16 residues. J lost 3 bases, V lost 5 bases, and 11 bases had no gene match. Here the CDR3 reads CASSVSRLAVFYEQYF. For the CDR3, the DNA is TGTGCCAGCAGCGTTTCCCGACTAGCGGTCTTCTACGAGCAGTACTTC.

The chain uses TRBV4-2 and TRBJ1-5; D remains unclear. Trimming stripped 0 bases from V and 3 bases from J, with 9 bases between. The germline CDR1 and CDR2 sequences are LGHNA and YNFKEQ. The CDR3 length is 15 residues. The CDR3 DNA is TGTGCCAGCAGCCAAGATCATCAGGTCAATCAGCCCCAGCATTTT. Translating it yields CASSQDHQVNQPQHF.

The chain carries TRBV19 and TRBJ1-5, with unresolved D. Germline lookup yields CDR1 LNHDA and CDR2 SQIVND (reference sequence). V was pared by 4 bases and J by 2 bases, with 9 bases between. The CDR3 sequence is 14 residues long. CDR3 sequence (DNA): TGTGCCAGTAGTACTGACGGAGGCAATCAGCCCCAGCATTTT. It codes for CASSTDGGNQPQHF. The full variable domain, in which reference TRBV19 and TRBJ1-5 provide the parts outside the CDR3, is DGGITQSPKYLFRKEGQNVTLSCEQNLNHDAMYWYRQDPGQGLRLIYYSQIVNDFQKGDIAEGYSVSREKKESFPLTVTSAQKNPTAFYLCASSTDGGNQPQHFGDGTRLSIL.

This clone was counted a few times. The chain joins TRBV27 to TRBJ1-2; tentative D call: TRBD1 (5 bases). This CDR3 spans 12 amino acids. V gave up 2 bases and J gave up 6 bases, with 7 bases separating them. The germline V gene encodes CDR1 MNHEY and CDR2 SMNVEV (reference sequence). The CDR3 spells CASSLRQHGYTF. The CDR3 DNA sequence: TGTGCCAGCAGTTTAAGACAGCATGGCTACACCTTC.

The chain has TRBV28 and TRBJ1-5, with TRBD1 identical over 7 bases. Unmatched junction bases numbered 7, after V lost 6 bases and J lost 5 bases. CDR1 MDHEN and CDR2 SYDVKM come from the germline V gene. The CDR3 extends over 14 amino acids. CDR3 DNA sequence: TGTGCCAGCAGCCCAAGACAGGGTGATCAGCCCCAGCATTTT. Amino acid sequence: CASSPRQGDQPQHF.

The gene calls are TRBV6-1 and TRBJ1-2; TRBD1 matches at 9 bases. In germline, CDR1 is MNHNS, CDR2 SASEGT. The CDR3 totals 13 residues. Trimming removed 3 bases from V and 6 bases from J; junction bases left unmatched: 2. The CDR3 reads CASSDWTGDGYTF. CDR3 sequence (DNA): TGTGCCAGCAGTGACTGGACAGGGGATGGCTACACCTTC.

This chain joins TRBV9 and TRBJ2-1; weak D call: TRBD2 (5 bases). Trimming left V 4 bases short and J 0 bases short, with 11 bases between. The CDR3 has 15 amino acids. Germline loops: CDR1 SGDLS, CDR2 YYNGEE. The DNA for the CDR3 is TGTGCCAGCAGCCCCCGCAGCGGCTCCTACAATGAGCAGTTCTTC. Protein: CASSPRSGSYNEQFF.

The chain combines TRBV10-1 with TRBJ2-7; TRBD1 matches 8 bases. The CDR3 runs to 15 residues. Germline assignment: CDR1 WNHNN and CDR2 SYGVQD (reference sequence). V trimming: 6 bases; J trimming: 0 bases; junction bases outside the gene matches: 7. CDR3 DNA sequence: TGCGCCAGCAGGGAAGGGACAGGTACCTCCTACGAGCAGTACTTC. This gives the protein CASREGTGTSYEQYF.

This chain uses TRBV6-5 with TRBJ2-7, with 10 nucleotides matching TRBD1. The CDR3 extends over 15 amino acids. V lost 3 bases, J lost 7 bases, and 9 bases stayed unmatched. Germline CDR1 is MNHEY and CDR2 is SVGAGI. The CDR3 DNA follows: TGTGCCAGCAGTTATCCCGGGACAGGGGTTGGGGAGCAGTACTTC. This gives the protein CASSYPGTGVGEQYF.

This clone came up once. This chain joins TRBV25-1 and TRBJ1-4, with 9 bases identical to TRBD1. CDR3 length: 18 residues. The trim removed 1 base at V and 5 bases at J, leaving 11 bases unmatched. Per the germline V gene, CDR1 is MGHDK and CDR2 is SYGVNS. The CDR3 sequence: CASSELLGQGSQNEKLFF. CDR3 DNA sequence: TGTGCCAGCAGTGAATTATTGGGACAGGGATCCCAGAATGAAAAACTGTTTTTT.

The chain recombines TRBV29-1 with TRBJ2-7; the D gene is possibly TRBD1 (5 bases). The germline V gene has CDR1 SQVTM and CDR2 ANQGSEA. Trimming took 3 bases from V and 3 from J, leaving 12 bases between them. The CDR3 runs 13 residues. CDR3 sequence: CSVEEGANYEQYF. As DNA, the CDR3 is TGCAGCGTTGAGGAAGGGGCGAACTACGAGCAGTACTTC.

The chain has TRBV18 and TRBJ2-1; 8 bases map to TRBD2. This CDR3 contains 13 residues. V was clipped by 8 bases and J by 6 bases; unmatched bases: 6. Germline CDR1 KGHSH, CDR2 LQKENI. The CDR3 reads CASPGLGRNEQFF. As DNA, the CDR3 is TGTGCCAGCCCGGGACTAGGCCGCAATGAGCAGTTCTTC.

This chain joins TRBV13 and TRBJ1-5; no clear D gene. Germline V gene data show CDR1 as PRHDT and CDR2 as FYEKMQ (reference sequence). The V end was cut by 4 bases, the J end by 4 bases, with 5 bases between. The CDR3 spans 12 residues. The CDR3 DNA sequence: TGTGCCAGCAGCTCCGGTAATCAGCCCCAGCATTTT. It yields the protein CASSSGNQPQHF.

CDR3 sequence reads: CASSLVSGNWYNEQFF. CDR3 in DNA: TGTGCCAGCAGCTTAGTTAGCGGGAACTGGTACAATGAGCAGTTCTTC. The gene calls are TRBV11-2 and TRBJ2-1, with 8 bases matching TRBD2. The CDR3 is 16 residues long. Germline CDR1 reads SGHAT; CDR2 reads FQNNGV. The J segment lost 4 bases and the V segment lost 1 base, leaving 6 bases of the junction unmatched.

The V gene is TRBV28, the J gene TRBJ2-7, with D possibly matching TRBD1 (5 bases). The germline V and J ends were trimmed by 5 bases and 6 bases, with 11 bases remaining between them. This CDR3 spans 12 amino acids. Germline CDR1 is MDHEN and CDR2 is SYDVKM. CDR3 sequence: CASSPPRAEQYF. The DNA of the CDR3 is TGTGCCAGCAGTCCCCCCAGGGCCGAGCAGTACTTC.

In this sample, this clone turned up once. The V gene is TRBV7-9, the J gene TRBJ1-3, with 7 bases matching TRBD1. The length of the CDR3 is 17 residues. With V trimmed by 5 bases and J by 4 bases, 14 bases remained unmatched. The germline V gene encodes CDR1 SEHNR and CDR2 FQNEAQ (reference sequence). CDR3 nucleotide sequence: TGTGCCAGCAGCCCCATCGGGACAGACGTGAAGGGAAACACCATATATTTT. Translating it yields CASSPIGTDVKGNTIYF. Filled out from reference TRBV7-9 and TRBJ1-3, the complete variable domain reads DTGVSQNPRHKITKRGQNVTFRCDPISEHNRLYWYRQTLGQGPEFLTYFQNEAQLEKSRLLSDRFSAERPKGSFSTLEIQRTEQGDSAMYLCASSPIGTDVKGNTIYFGEGSWLTVV.

This rearrangement joins TRBV7-9 to TRBJ1-1; 9 nucleotides align to TRBD1. Looked up from germline, CDR1 is SEHNR and CDR2 is FQNEAQ (reference sequence). CDR3 length: 17 residues. Trimming took 3 bases from V and 5 from J; bases not matched to a gene: 13. CDR3 residues: CASSLGGTGLSSTEAFF. In DNA form, the CDR3 reads TGTGCCAGCAGCTTGGGGGGGACAGGGCTCTCGTCTACTGAAGCTTTCTTT.

This clone has just one count. The chain combines TRBV5-4 with TRBJ2-3, with 7 nucleotides matching TRBD2. This CDR3 comprises 14 residues. CDR1 SGHNT and CDR2 YYREEE come from the germline V gene (reference sequence). V lost 3 bases and J lost 3; bases outside the gene matches: 4. The CDR3 loop reads CASSSGLSTDTQYF. CDR3 bases: TGTGCCAGCAGCTCGGGACTAAGTACAGATACGCAGTATTTT.